This entry describes one T cell receptor (beta chain). The data were obtained in a study of T cell responses to AZD1222 COVID-19 vaccine. The junction had 8 bases not matched to a gene; V was cut back by 1 base and J by 7 bases. Per the germline V gene, CDR1 is SGHDN and CDR2 is FVKESK. This CDR3 region has 16 residues. Generated by immunoSEQ multiplex PCR, the TCRdb table keeps only in-frame clones and is missing some. The sample includes about 130,000 clones, roughly 91% of them seen just once. This sample comprised peripheral blood, obtained on day 0 of MenACWY control vaccination. This chain uses TRBV14 with TRBJ2-5, with 11 bases aligning to TRBD2. This clonotype was sampled from an adult in good health. The chain's CDR3 is CASSQVVSGRATTQYF. CDR3 DNA: TGTGCCAGCAGCCAAGTGGTTAGCGGGAGGGCGACGACCCAGTACTTC.